The T cell receptor beta chain described here comes from a study of cytomegalovirus exposure and HLA in healthy donors. Primers: 60 Vbeta forward and 13 Jbeta reverse. Data came from immunoSEQ multiplex PCR; TCRdb stores just in-frame clones and leaves some out. Among some 200,000 clones, around four fifths were seen once, and the ten largest hold about 1.7%. Trimming took 0 bases from V and 6 from J, leaving 11 bases between them. Looked up from germline, CDR1 is MNHNY and CDR2 is SVGAGI (reference sequence). The CDR3 sequence is 14 residues long. This chain joins TRBV6-6 and TRBJ1-2; D gene unclear. Specimen: PBMCs. This TCR came from a man in his fifties or sixties in good health and CMV-seronegative. The CDR3 loop is CASSYSRHTDGYTF. The CDR3 coding sequence is TGTGCCAGCAGTTACTCCCGACACACAGATGGCTACACCTTC.